This T cell receptor beta chain was sequenced for a study of blood T cells in healthy people across ages. Trimming took off 2 bases at V and 4 bases at J, with 9 bases between the two ends. Germline assignment: CDR1 SGHDN and CDR2 FVKESK. The CDR3 consists of 13 residues. Points on this clonotype: Antigen: not known.

Alongside a J-beta primer mix, a sample-barcoded 5' primer served in a second PCR lasting about 7 to 11 cycles. MiXCR, run by TCRdb on the 5' RACE reads, gives a single entry per CDR3 protein. The table includes around 990,000 distinct CDR3 sequences, 25% detected once. Regarding the study as a whole: TCR beta diversity per million T cells fell roughly linearly with age.

These data also featured in a second study, about T cells of mothers and their children. As that report states: Related mother-child pairs shared slightly more overlap than unrelated pairs, but the difference was non-significant.

The source material was blood. The genes are TRBV14 and TRBJ2-7; D not resolved. The receptor comes from a girl aged 2-10 years in good health. CDR3 bases: TGTGCCAGCAGCCAATGGAGCTTATACGAGCAGTACTTC. Residues: CASSQWSLYEQYF. Full variable domain (remainder filled in from reference TRBV14 and TRBJ2-7): EAGVTQFPSHSVIEKGQTVTLRCDPISGHDNLYWYRRVMGKEIKFLLHFVKESKQDESGMPNNRFLAERTGGTYSTLKVQPAELEDSGVYFCASSQWSLYEQYFGPGTRLTVT.